This entry features one T cell receptor (beta chain) sequence. Its antigen is not identified. Combined were second doses at about 4 or about 12 weeks. The assay was immunoSEQ multiplex PCR, and TCRdb's table has in-frame clones only and misses some. The sample contains approximately 130,000 clones, approximately 85% of which appear only once. This entry is derived from a study of T cell responses to AZD1222 COVID-19 vaccine. The CDR3 totals 15 residues. J lost 3 bases, V lost 10 bases, and 8 bases had no gene match. Germline CDR1 MNHEY, CDR2 SMNVEV (reference sequence). Study-level points and caveats: Nearly half of the spike-specific TCRs reportedly recognize variant regions that carry no mutations. Seropositive at baseline were only a handful of AZD1222 recipients.

The receptor was isolated from an adult who received the AZD1222 COVID-19 vaccine. This specimen was peripheral blood, taken 28 days after the second AZD1222 dose. The genes are TRBV27 and TRBJ2-1; 11 nucleotides align to TRBD2. The CDR3 sequence is CATGGTSGNYNEQFF. CDR3 sequence (DNA): TGTGCCACCGGGGGGACTAGCGGAAACTACAATGAGCAGTTCTTC.